These 27 T cell receptor beta chains came from one sample sequenced in a study of post-analysis software for immune sequencing data (dated by TCRdb to about 2015). Antigens of these TCRs are unknown. Libraries were made using PCR. The sequencing machine was an Illumina HiSeq 2500. To reduce PCR and sequencing biases, unique molecular identifiers were built into the TCR beta cDNA libraries. The public reads were quality trimmed at Q25 with fastp and then assembled into clones with MiXCR by TCRdb, keeping productive beta chains. Each CDR3 protein appears once, grouped with its most common genes and DNA. In this sample the table shows 740,000 or so distinct CDR3 sequences, about 57% of which occur a single time. Roughly 4.4% of the sample is in the top ten clones. The research as a whole found: Patients showed significantly higher frequencies than controls for about 5 TRBV segments, among them TRBV5-6, TRBV5-1 and TRBV20-1.

Specimen: blood. Source of these receptors: a girl under 18 with multiple sclerosis.

The chain joins TRBV9 to TRBJ2-3, with D possibly called TRBD1 or TRBD2 (5 bases each). Germline lookup yields CDR1 SGDLS and CDR2 YYNGEE. V lost 0 bases to trimming and J lost 1 base, with 12 bases between them. The CDR3 length is 16 residues. CDR3 region: CASSVGEWGGTDTQYF. DNA for the CDR3: TGTGCCAGCAGCGTAGGGGAGTGGGGCGGCACAGATACGCAGTATTTT.

The chain joins TRBV21-1 to TRBJ2-1; the DNA was not compared with TRBD1, the D call given in the table. TRBV21-1 is a known pseudogene. The CDR3 has 12 amino acids. The CDR3 sequence: CASSGSGRVQFF. In nucleotides, the CDR3 is TGTGCCAGCAGCGGGTCTGGGCGGGTGCAGTTCTTC.

This clonotype was detected once. The chain has TRBV30 and TRBJ2-1; the D gene is possibly TRBD2 (6 bases). The CDR3 spans 15 residues. Germline loops: CDR1 GTSNPN, CDR2 SVGIG (reference sequence). Trimming removed 5 bases at V and 3 bases at J, with 17 bases between. The CDR3 sequence is CAWDSERRGYNEQFF. In nucleotides, the CDR3 is TGTGCCTGGGATTCAGAGAGGAGGGGCTACAATGAGCAGTTCTTC.

The chain is built from TRBV6-2 or TRBV6-3 and TRBJ1-2; TRBD1 agrees at 9 bases. Germline CDR1 is MNHEY and CDR2 is SVGEGT. Germline trimming cut 4 bases from V and 2 bases from J; bases unmatched to any gene: 8. This CDR3 region has 16 residues. The CDR3 DNA reads as TGTGCCAGCAGTTCCCGCGGGGACAGGGTGAACTATGGCTACACCTTC. It specifies CASSSRGDRVNYGYTF.

This clonotype was counted only a few times. V is TRBV7-9 and J is TRBJ2-5; D may be TRBD1 or TRBD2 (5 bases each). The CDR3 has 15 amino acids. Trimming stripped 1 base from V and 4 bases from J, with 13 bases between. Germline CDR1 SEHNR, CDR2 FQNEAQ (reference sequence). The CDR3 DNA is TGTGCCAGCAGCTTAGTGGACCGGGACGGAGAGACCCAGTACTTC. This encodes CASSLVDRDGETQYF.

This chain joins TRBV27 and TRBJ2-7; D gene unclear. Trimming left V 6 bases short and J 7 bases short, with 22 bases between. From germline, CDR1 is MNHEY and CDR2 SMNVEV (reference sequence). The CDR3 runs to 15 residues. CDR3 sequence: CASSFKTGLLREQYF. The CDR3 nucleotides read TGTGCCAGCAGCTTCAAGACGGGTCTCCTACGAGAGCAGTACTTC.

J is TRBJ1-2 and V is TRBV27; tentatively, D is TRBD1 (6 bases). This CDR3 has 14 amino acids. CDR1 is MNHEY and CDR2 is SMNVEV in the germline V gene (reference sequence). The germline V and J ends were trimmed by 6 bases and 6 bases, with 17 bases remaining between them. The CDR3 DNA is TGTGCCAGCAGCATTTACCGGGGGGCAGATGGCTACACCTTC. Translation gives CASSIYRGADGYTF.

This chain uses TRBV5-6 with TRBJ2-6; 10 positions match TRBD1. V was clipped by 4 bases and J by 0 bases; unmatched bases: 10. Germline CDR1 SGHDT, CDR2 YYEEEE. The CDR3 has 19 residues. The CDR3 DNA is TGTGCCAGCAGCGCCAACTACAGACAGGGGGCCTCTGGGGCCAACGTCCTGACTTTC. Protein sequence: CASSANYRQGASGANVLTF. The whole variable domain, filled in from reference TRBV5-6 and TRBJ2-6, reads DAGVTQSPTHLIKTRGQQVTLRCSPKSGHDTVSWYQQALGQGPQFIFQYYEEEERQRGNFPDRFSGHQFPNYSSELNVNALLLGDSALYLCASSANYRQGASGANVLTFGAGSRLTVL.

The rearrangement joins TRBV7-2 to TRBJ2-3, with 8 bases matching TRBD1. Germline trimming cut 1 base from V and 5 bases from J; bases unmatched to any gene: 5. The CDR3 runs to 15 residues. From germline, CDR1 is SGHTA and CDR2 FQGNSA. Written as DNA, the CDR3 is TGTGCCAGCAGCTTAGGGGGCAGGGGGCTAGATACGCAGTATTTT. Translating it yields CASSLGGRGLDTQYF.

The genes are TRBV10-3 and TRBJ2-7; TRBD2 agrees at 7 bases. This CDR3 spans 14 amino acids. The germline V gene encodes CDR1 ENHRY and CDR2 SYGVKD. V shed 6 bases and J 7 bases; nucleotides not matched to a gene: 12. The CDR3 sequence is CAISSGTTYNEQYF. CDR3 sequence (DNA): TGTGCCATCAGCAGCGGGACCACCTACAATGAGCAGTACTTC.

This chain joins TRBV5-1 and TRBJ1-2, with D unclear. V lost 3 bases to trimming and J lost 7 bases, with 7 bases between them. The CDR3 has 11 amino acids. Germline assignment: CDR1 SGHRS and CDR2 YFSETQ. The CDR3 sequence: CASSSSSGYTF. For the CDR3, the DNA is TGCGCCAGCAGCTCGAGCTCTGGCTACACCTTC.

CDR3 in DNA: TGCGCCAGCAGCGTCCGGACTAGCGGGAGCTACGAGCAGTACTTC. Translating it yields CASSVRTSGSYEQYF. This sequence joins TRBV5-1 and TRBJ2-7, with TRBD2 matching 13 bases. Trimming cost V 4 bases and J 3 bases; bases outside gene matches: 4. The germline V gene has CDR1 SGHRS and CDR2 YFSETQ. The CDR3 spans 15 residues.

There are a few counts of this clonotype. This sequence joins TRBV6-1 and TRBJ2-7; 8 positions match TRBD2. V trimming: 2 bases; J trimming: 2 bases; junction bases outside the gene matches: 5. The V gene's germline CDR1 is MNHNS and CDR2 SASEGT. The CDR3 runs to 15 residues. CDR3 sequence (DNA): TGTGCCAGCAGTGAAATAAGCGGGAGAACCTACGAGCAGTACTTC. As protein: CASSEISGRTYEQYF.

The chain couples TRBV6-5 to TRBJ2-7, with a weak D call TRBD2 (6 bases). Trimming cost V 0 bases and J 2 bases, with 8 bases left between them. Germline-derived CDR1 and CDR2 are MNHEY and SVGAGI. CDR3 size: 14 residues. The CDR3 region is CASSYSSGPYEQYF. The CDR3 nucleotides read TGTGCCAGCAGTTACTCGAGCGGGCCCTACGAGCAGTACTTC.

This sequence joins TRBV6-2 or TRBV6-3 and TRBJ2-1; 10 bases match TRBD2. CDR1 MNHEY and CDR2 SVGEGT come from the germline V gene. The CDR3 spans 15 residues. V trimming: 10 bases; J trimming: 7 bases; junction bases outside the gene matches: 13. CDR3 region: CATSPRTSGLNEQFF. The CDR3 region has the DNA TGTGCCACATCTCCCAGGACTAGCGGTCTTAATGAGCAGTTCTTC.

The J gene is TRBJ2-3, the V gene TRBV7-8, with no clear D. Germline loops: CDR1 SGHVS, CDR2 FQNEAQ. Deletions cut 5 bases from V and 0 bases from J, with 15 bases between. The CDR3 runs 16 residues. CDR3 nucleotide sequence: TGTGCCAGCAGCCCCCGGACGAGCATAAGCACAGATACGCAGTATTTT. Translating gives CASSPRTSISTDTQYF.

This clonotype was detected only a few times. The chain couples TRBV24-1 to TRBJ2-5; D gene ambiguous. Germline V lookup: CDR1 KGHDR, CDR2 SFDVKD. The CDR3 is made up of 12 amino acids. V was clipped by 1 base and J by 4 bases, with 3 bases between them. Written as DNA, the CDR3 is TGTGCCACCAGTGATTTTTCAGAGACCCAGTACTTC. Its translation is CATSDFSETQYF.

A word on this clonotype: At one end, the junction sequence differs from germline, possibly due to a read error. The chain joins TRBV29-1 to TRBJ1-2; D remains ambiguous. CDR1 is SQVTM and CDR2 is ANQGSEA in the germline V gene. CDR3 length: 13 residues. The chain's CDR3 is CGVMSRSNYGYTF. The DNA of the CDR3 is TGCGGCGTTATGTCGCGGTCGAACTATGGCTACACCTTC.

The gene calls are TRBV5-1 and TRBJ2-3, with 8 bases lining up with TRBD1. V shed 4 bases and J 2 bases; nucleotides not matched to a gene: 3. This CDR3 region has 14 residues. The germline V gene has CDR1 SGHRS and CDR2 YFSETQ. The CDR3 nucleotides are TGCGCCAGCAGCCCACAGGGGGACACAGATACGCAGTATTTT. It translates to CASSPQGDTDTQYF.

The chain uses TRBV5-1 and TRBJ2-1, with 11 bases identical to TRBD2. V trimming: 5 bases; J trimming: 2 bases; junction bases outside the gene matches: 6. Germline-derived CDR1 and CDR2 are SGHRS and YFSETQ. This CDR3 is built from 16 residues. CDR3 DNA: TGCGCCAGCAGTCCTAATAGCGGGAGGGCCTACAATGAGCAGTTCTTC. This gives the protein CASSPNSGRAYNEQFF. The full variable domain, its missing parts supplied by reference TRBV5-1 and TRBJ2-1, is KAGVTQTPRYLIKTRGQQVTLSCSPISGHRSVSWYQQTPGQGLQFLFEYFSETQRNKGNFPGRFSGRQFSNSRSEMNVSTLELGDSALYLCASSPNSGRAYNEQFFGPGTRLTVL.

A note on this clonotype: The junction and the germline gene differ at one end; a read error may be behind it. The chain carries TRBV5-1 and TRBJ2-4; TRBD2 might be the D (7 bases). This CDR3 has 15 residues. Germline assignment: CDR1 SGHRS and CDR2 YFSETQ. CDR3 DNA: TGCGCCAGCACCGACTGGGGGGGCGGAAAAAACGTTCAGTACTTC. It is translated as CASTDWGGGKNVQYF. Looking up the rest from reference TRBV5-1 and TRBJ2-4 gives the full variable domain: KAGVTQTPRYLIKTRGQQVTLSCSPISGHRSVSWYQQTPGQGLQFLFEYFSETQRNKGNFPGRFSGRQFSNSRSEMNVSTLELGDSALYLCASTDWGGGKNVQYFGAGTRLSVL.

This clonotype came up a few times. The CDR3 region is CASSSRGQDTQYF. DNA for the CDR3: TGCGCCAGCAGCTCGAGGGGGCAAGATACGCAGTATTTT. The chain carries TRBV5-1 and TRBJ2-3; 7 nucleotides align to TRBD1. Unmatched junction bases numbered 3, after V lost 3 bases and J lost 5 bases. CDR1 and CDR2 (germline): SGHRS, YFSETQ. This CDR3 contains 13 residues.

A few counts support this clonotype. This chain links TRBV6-5 with TRBJ1-2; 7 bases line up with TRBD1. The germline V gene has CDR1 MNHEY and CDR2 SVGAGI. The CDR3 contains 15 residues. With V trimmed by 5 bases and J by 0 bases, 6 bases remained unmatched. This CDR3 is CASSKQGGANYGYTF. The DNA for the CDR3 is TGTGCCAGCAGTAAGCAGGGGGGCGCTAACTATGGCTACACCTTC.

The rearrangement links TRBV18 to TRBJ1-4; D is uncertain. The V and J ends lost 5 bases and 8 bases respectively, with 15 bases between them. This CDR3 is 14 amino acids long. CDR1 is KGHSH and CDR2 is LQKENI in the germline V gene. CDR3 sequence (DNA): TGTGCCAGCTCAGCGGTTCCCCCGGGGGAAAAACTGTTTTTT. Amino acid sequence: CASSAVPPGEKLFF.

V usage is TRBV6-5 and J usage is TRBJ2-3; maybe TRBD2 (5 bases). The germline V gene encodes CDR1 MNHEY and CDR2 SVGAGI. V dropped 2 bases and J dropped 3 bases, with 15 bases sitting between them. This CDR3 comprises 16 residues. The CDR3 loop is CASSYRGVLGTDTQYF. CDR3 bases: TGTGCCAGCAGTTACCGGGGAGTCCTTGGTACAGATACGCAGTATTTT.

The genes are TRBV6-5 and TRBJ2-5; 8 bases are a match to TRBD2. The V and J ends lost 4 bases and 10 bases, in that order; junction bases with no gene match: 8. Germline V gene lookup returns CDR1 MNHEY and CDR2 SVGAGI. The length of the CDR3 is 13 residues. CDR3 region: CASSSLAVGDQYF. In nucleotides, the CDR3 is TGTGCCAGCAGTTCACTAGCGGTGGGGGACCAGTACTTC.

This chain links TRBV29-1 with TRBJ2-5, with D uncertain. This CDR3 comprises 13 residues. V shed 7 bases and J shed 3 bases, with 15 bases lying between them. Germline assignment: CDR1 SQVTM and CDR2 ANQGSEA. In nucleotides, the CDR3 is TGCAGCGCCTGCCCCGGTGTAAAAGAGACCCAGTACTTC. Amino acids: CSACPGVKETQYF.